This T cell receptor (beta chain) was retrieved from a study of identical twins. CDR3 size: 14 residues. Germline V gene lookup returns CDR1 MDHEN and CDR2 SYDVKM. The V and J ends lost 4 bases and 5 bases, in that order; junction bases with no gene match: 8. A single record per CDR3 protein comes from TCRdb applying MiXCR to the 5' RACE reads. The sample yields 420,000 or so distinct CDR3 sequences, around 18% seen once. The V call is TRBV28, the J call TRBJ2-7; TRBD1 aligns across 7 bases. The sequence was obtained from a man aged 45-60 years in good health. What was sequenced was naive T cells sorted from blood. The CDR3 sequence: CASSSMTGWHEQYF. For the CDR3, the DNA is TGTGCCAGCAGTTCAATGACAGGGTGGCACGAGCAGTACTTC.